This T cell receptor (beta chain) was found in a study of cytomegalovirus exposure and HLA in healthy donors. Study observations and caveats: Cytomegalovirus association was assigned to some 160 TCR beta chains.

Germline V gene lookup returns CDR1 SNHLY and CDR2 FYNNEI. The CDR3 loop spans 13 amino acids. V gave up 10 bases and J gave up 1 base, with 13 bases separating them. The PCR ran on 60 Vbeta and 13 Jbeta primers. Generated by immunoSEQ multiplex PCR, the TCRdb table keeps only in-frame clones and is missing some. The listing contains about 200,000 clones. About this clone itself: The antigen is unknown.

The chain carries TRBV2 and TRBJ1-1; D perhaps matches TRBD1 (5 bases). The sample taken for sequencing was PBMCs. The source is a girl aged 2 to 9 in good health and CMV-seropositive. CDR3 sequence: CAITRGGNTEAFF. CDR3 in DNA: TGTGCCATTACACGGGGGGGGAACACTGAAGCTTTCTTT.